This TCR beta chain was found in a study of blood T cells in healthy people across ages (dated by TCRdb to the mid-2010s). With regard to the full study: In model experiments, template switching captured about one uniquely barcoded TCR beta cDNA molecule for every two T cells. The study measured age-related changes in TCR beta repertoire diversity using deep sequencing normalized with unique cDNA molecular identifiers. Using the same blood draw, the study looked at two additional independent replicas of 1 million unique cDNA reads for two donors, one aged 18 to 30 and the other aged 80 or older. The donors were divided into four age groups: young (average about 15 years), middle-aged (about 40), aged (about 56) and long-lived (approximately 74).

Systemically healthy Caucasian individuals from Russia, approximately 39 in total and aged about 6 to 90 years, were included as donors. Each donor gave approximately 9.3 milliliters of peripheral blood, collected into EDTA-treated Vacutainer tubes. PBMCs were isolated by Ficoll-Paque density-gradient centrifugation, with at least 6 million obtained per sample. Trizol reagent was used to extract total RNA from PBMCs, with at least 6 micrograms per sample. For every donor, flow cytometry on a PBMC aliquot measured the percentage of naive CD45RAhigh/CD27high T cells. To prepare the library, 5' RACE was applied. Sequenced using an Illumina HiSeq 2500. The second PCR ran for about 6 to 12 cycles and used a J-beta primer mix along with a sample-barcoded 5' primer. A unique molecular identifier was introduced onto each TCR beta cDNA molecule by a template-switch 5' adaptor carrying 12 random nucleotides. Each sample yielded at least 3 million CDR3-containing paired-end reads. The Mint cDNA synthesis kit, primed by a TRBC-specific oligonucleotide, was used to synthesize first-strand cDNA from all RNA. After uracil-DNA glycosylase treatment, a first 18-cycle PCR used universal primers M1SS and BC2_uni_R on all cDNA. The published analysis was carried out like this. For normalization, 1 million high-quality reads were randomly selected from each sample, with every read carrying a distinct molecular identifier. Reads sharing molecular identifiers were discarded rather than binned into consensus sequences. MiTCR, run with a Q25 quality threshold and the strictest error-elimination algorithm, handled CDR3 identification, clonotype clustering and error correction. A nonparametric unseen species model using Euler transformation provided a lower-bound estimate of total TCR beta diversity. The public reads were reanalyzed by TCRdb: fastp trimming at Q25, MiXCR alignment, in-frame beta chains only. Entries are consolidated by CDR3 protein sequence, retaining the most common genes and DNA. These V and J calls originate from TCRdb's pipeline instead of the authors' own analysis. The sample contains around 990,000 distinct CDR3 sequences, roughly a quarter of them found a single time. Together, the top ten hold 0.65% to 0.95% of the sample.

The cysteine opens and the phenylalanine closes a CDR3 of 16 amino acids. Only the CDR3 portion is preserved as DNA: 48 bases, with reading frame beginning at the first base. The germline V gene encodes CDR1 SEHNR and CDR2 FQNEAQ (reference sequence). Turning to this clonotype: The specificity of this receptor is unknown. One junction end does not reproduce the germline sequence, and a read error may be involved.

What the study reported, not specific to this receptor: Observed TCR beta diversity per million T cells fell roughly linearly with age, and a significant reduction was already apparent by age around 40. The CMV infection status of donors was not known, potentially confounding age-related changes in expanded clonotypes. The percentage of naive T cells measured by flow cytometry correlated strongly with observed TCR beta diversity. Estimates of total diversity based on one million sequenced T cells were considered lower bounds and underestimates. Conclusive comparison of naive and antigen-experienced compartments was prevented by the profiling of bulk unsorted PBMCs. The long-lived group showed more naive CD4+ T cells, fewer expanded clones and increased TCR diversity than the aged group, suggesting age selection.

These data were also filed under a second study, of T cells of mothers and their children. The second study's authors report: Donors were nine systemically healthy Caucasian individuals: three mothers and their six children. cDNA synthesis used all of the extracted RNA, with roughly 1.5 ug of RNA in each 15 ul reaction. Sample barcodes and 2-4 random nucleotides were added via the M1S primer in the second PCR. Each mother yielded over 10 million TCR beta CDR3 reads and each child 3 million to 3.5 million reads. Thymic selection shapes the output of TCR recombination in a similar way in related and unrelated pairs, and inherited differences have a minor effect. Normalized repertoire overlap was always slightly but never significantly higher in related than unrelated mother-child pairs. No persistent microchimeric T cell clones were found, with a detection sensitivity of approximately 100 clones per million clonotypes. In the study, deep NGS was used to compare the TCR beta repertoires of mothers and children, and features distinguishing related mother-child pairs from unrelated individuals were sought. The mean age was approximately 41 +/- 4 years for the mothers and approximately 11 +/- 4 years for the children. After adapters were ligated using NEBNext reagents, the libraries underwent 100+100 nt paired-end sequencing on an Illumina HiSeq 2000. Mother and child libraries were prepared a month apart and sequenced in separate runs to prevent cross-contamination. For each donor, between about 450,000 and 2,300,000 distinct TCR beta clonotypes were identified. Naive TCR beta clonotypes were estimated from low-frequency clonotypes matched to each donor's FACS-determined naive share, without sorting.

This clonotype was obtained from a girl aged 2-10 years in good health. The sequencing sample was made of blood. Here the chain combines TRBV7-9 and TRBJ1-2; TRBD1 could be the D gene, as 6 bases match. The nucleotide sequence reads TGTGCCAGCAGCTTATCCCGAACCAGGACAGCCCAAAACTACGCCTTC. The resulting protein is CASSLSRTRTAQNYAF.